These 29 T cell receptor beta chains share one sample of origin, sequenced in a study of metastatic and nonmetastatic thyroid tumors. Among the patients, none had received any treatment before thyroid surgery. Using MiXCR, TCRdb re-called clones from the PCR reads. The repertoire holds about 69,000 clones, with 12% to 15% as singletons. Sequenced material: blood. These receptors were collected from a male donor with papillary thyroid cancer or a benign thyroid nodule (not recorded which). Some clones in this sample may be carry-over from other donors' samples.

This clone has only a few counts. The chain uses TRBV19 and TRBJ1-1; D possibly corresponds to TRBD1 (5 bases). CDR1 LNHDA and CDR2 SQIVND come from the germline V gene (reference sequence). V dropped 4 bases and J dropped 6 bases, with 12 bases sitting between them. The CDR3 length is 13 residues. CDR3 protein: CASSSKGLAEAFF. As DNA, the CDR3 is TGTGCCAGTAGTAGTAAGGGGCTGGCTGAAGCTTTCTTT. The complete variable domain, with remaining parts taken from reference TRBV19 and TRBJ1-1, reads DGGITQSPKYLFRKEGQNVTLSCEQNLNHDAMYWYRQDPGQGLRLIYYSQIVNDFQKGDIAEGYSVSREKKESFPLTVTSAQKNPTAFYLCASSSKGLAEAFFGQGTRLTVV.

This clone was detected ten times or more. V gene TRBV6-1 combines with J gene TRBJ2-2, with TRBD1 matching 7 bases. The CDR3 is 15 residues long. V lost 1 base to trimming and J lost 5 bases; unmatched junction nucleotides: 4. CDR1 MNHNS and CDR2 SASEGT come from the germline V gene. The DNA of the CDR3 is TGTGCCAGCAGTGAAGAGGGGACAGCTACCGGGGAGCTGTTTTTT. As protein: CASSEEGTATGELFF.

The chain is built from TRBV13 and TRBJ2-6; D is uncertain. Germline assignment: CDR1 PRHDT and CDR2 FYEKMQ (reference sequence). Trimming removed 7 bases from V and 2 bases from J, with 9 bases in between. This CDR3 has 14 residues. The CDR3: CASTGPTGANVLTF. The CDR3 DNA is TGTGCCAGCACTGGACCAACTGGGGCCAACGTCCTGACTTTC.

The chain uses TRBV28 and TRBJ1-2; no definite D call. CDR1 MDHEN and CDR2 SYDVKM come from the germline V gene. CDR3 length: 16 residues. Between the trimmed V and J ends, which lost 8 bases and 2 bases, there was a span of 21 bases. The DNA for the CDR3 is TGTGCCAGCCGTACTACAACCAGCCCGCGAAACTATGGCTACACCTTC. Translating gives CASRTTTSPRNYGYTF.

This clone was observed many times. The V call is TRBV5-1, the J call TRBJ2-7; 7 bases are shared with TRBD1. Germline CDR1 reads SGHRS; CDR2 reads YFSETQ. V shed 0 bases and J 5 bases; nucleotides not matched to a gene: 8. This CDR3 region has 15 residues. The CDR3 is CASSLAGSGGHEQYF. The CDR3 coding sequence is TGCGCCAGCAGCTTGGCTGGTTCAGGGGGTCACGAGCAGTACTTC. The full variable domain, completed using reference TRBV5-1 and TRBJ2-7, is KAGVTQTPRYLIKTRGQQVTLSCSPISGHRSVSWYQQTPGQGLQFLFEYFSETQRNKGNFPGRFSGRQFSNSRSEMNVSTLELGDSALYLCASSLAGSGGHEQYFGPGTRLTVT.

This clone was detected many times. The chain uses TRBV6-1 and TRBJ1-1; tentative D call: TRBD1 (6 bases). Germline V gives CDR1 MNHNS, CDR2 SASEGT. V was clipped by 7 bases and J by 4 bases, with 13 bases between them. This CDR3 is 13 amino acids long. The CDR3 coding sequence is TGTGCCAGCACCGAGGCAGGGGCCACTGAAGCTTTCTTT. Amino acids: CASTEAGATEAFF.

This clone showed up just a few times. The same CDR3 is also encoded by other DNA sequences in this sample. The CDR3 DNA is TGTGCCACCAGCAGAGATGAAGGTGCGACTAATGAAAAACTGTTTTTT. It translates to CATSRDEGATNEKLFF. This chain joins TRBV15 and TRBJ1-4; D gene unclear. V lost 0 bases, J lost 2 bases, and 10 bases lay in between. Germline lookup yields CDR1 LNHNV and CDR2 YYDKDF (reference sequence). The CDR3 spans 16 residues.

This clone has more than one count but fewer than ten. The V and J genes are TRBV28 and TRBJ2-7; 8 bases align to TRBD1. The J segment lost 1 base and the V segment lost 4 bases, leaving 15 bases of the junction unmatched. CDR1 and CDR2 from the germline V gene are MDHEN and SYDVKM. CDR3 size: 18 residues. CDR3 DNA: TGTGCCAGCAGTTCCCGCACAGGCTCCTGGACAGGGTCCTACGAGCAGTACTTC. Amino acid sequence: CASSSRTGSWTGSYEQYF.

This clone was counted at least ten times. This chain's CDR3 is CASSSNQGFATNEKLFF. The CDR3 DNA follows: TGTGCCAGCAGTTCTAACCAGGGGTTTGCGACTAATGAAAAACTGTTTTTT. The V call is TRBV6-1, the J call TRBJ1-4, with a tentative D call TRBD1 (6 bases). Germline assignment: CDR1 MNHNS and CDR2 SASEGT. V was shortened by 5 bases and J by 2 bases, with 18 bases between the two germline ends. CDR3 size: 17 residues.

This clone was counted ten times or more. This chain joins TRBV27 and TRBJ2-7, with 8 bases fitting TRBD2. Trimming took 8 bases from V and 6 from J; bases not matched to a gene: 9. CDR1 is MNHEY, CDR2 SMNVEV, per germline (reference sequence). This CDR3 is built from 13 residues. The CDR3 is CASGTSGASEQYF. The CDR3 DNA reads TGTGCCAGCGGCACTAGCGGAGCTTCCGAGCAGTACTTC.

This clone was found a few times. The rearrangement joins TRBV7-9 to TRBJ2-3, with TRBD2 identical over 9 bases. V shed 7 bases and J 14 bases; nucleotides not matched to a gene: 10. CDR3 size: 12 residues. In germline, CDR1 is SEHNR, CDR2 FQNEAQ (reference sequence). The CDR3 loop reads CASIINSGRWYF. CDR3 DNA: TGTGCCAGCATCATCAATAGCGGGAGATGGTATTTT.

The CDR3 spells CASSYRQYGPVELFF. The CDR3 DNA follows: TGTGCCAGCAGTTACCGACAGTACGGGCCCGTGGAGCTGTTTTTT. The rearrangement joins TRBV6-2 or TRBV6-3 to TRBJ2-2, with a tentative D call TRBD1 (5 bases). The ends were cut back, 2 bases at V and 10 bases at J, with 17 bases in the middle. The V gene's germline CDR1 is MNHEY and CDR2 SVGEGT. The CDR3 runs to 15 residues.

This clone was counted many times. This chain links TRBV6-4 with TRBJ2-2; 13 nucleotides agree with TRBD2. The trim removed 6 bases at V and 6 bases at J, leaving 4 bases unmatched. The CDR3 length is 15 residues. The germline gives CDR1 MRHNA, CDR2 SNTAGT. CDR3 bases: TGTGCCAGCAGGACTAGCGGGAGGTTTGCCGGGGAGCTGTTTTTT. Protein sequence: CASRTSGRFAGELFF.

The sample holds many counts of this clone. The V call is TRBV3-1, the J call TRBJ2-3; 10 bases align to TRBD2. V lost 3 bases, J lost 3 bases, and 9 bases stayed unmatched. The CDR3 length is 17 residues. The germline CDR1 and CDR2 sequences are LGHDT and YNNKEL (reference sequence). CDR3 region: CASSHTLAGGGTDTQYF. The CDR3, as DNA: TGTGCCAGCAGCCACACCTTAGCGGGAGGCGGGACAGATACGCAGTATTTT.

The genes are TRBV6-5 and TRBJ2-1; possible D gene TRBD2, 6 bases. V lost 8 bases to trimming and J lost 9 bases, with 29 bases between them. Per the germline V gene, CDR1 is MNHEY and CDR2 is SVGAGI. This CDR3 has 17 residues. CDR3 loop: CASESSTSGLTYSEQFF. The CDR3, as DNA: TGTGCCAGCGAATCTTCTACCTCTGGACTAACATATAGTGAGCAGTTCTTC.

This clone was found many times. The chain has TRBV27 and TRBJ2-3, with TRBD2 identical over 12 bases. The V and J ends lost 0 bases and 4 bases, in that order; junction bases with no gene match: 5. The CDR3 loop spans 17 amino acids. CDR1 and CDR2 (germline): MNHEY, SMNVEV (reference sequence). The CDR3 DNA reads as TGTGCCAGCAGTTTATCGCCTAGCGGGAGGGCCCCAGATACGCAGTATTTT. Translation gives CASSLSPSGRAPDTQYF.

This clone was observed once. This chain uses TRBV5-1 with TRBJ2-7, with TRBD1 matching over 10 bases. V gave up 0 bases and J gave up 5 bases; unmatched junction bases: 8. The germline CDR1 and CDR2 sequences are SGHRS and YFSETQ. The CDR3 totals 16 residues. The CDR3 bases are TGCGCCAGCAGCTTGGCCCCTTCCGGGACAGGGGACGAGCAGTACTTC. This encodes CASSLAPSGTGDEQYF.

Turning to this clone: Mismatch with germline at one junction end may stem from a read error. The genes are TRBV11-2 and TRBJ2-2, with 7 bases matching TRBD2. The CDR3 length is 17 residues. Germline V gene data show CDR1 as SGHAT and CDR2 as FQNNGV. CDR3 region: CASSLVGLVGNTGELFF. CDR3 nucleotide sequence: TGTGCCAGCAGCTTAGTTGGACTAGTGGGGAACACTGGGGAGCTGTTTTTT.

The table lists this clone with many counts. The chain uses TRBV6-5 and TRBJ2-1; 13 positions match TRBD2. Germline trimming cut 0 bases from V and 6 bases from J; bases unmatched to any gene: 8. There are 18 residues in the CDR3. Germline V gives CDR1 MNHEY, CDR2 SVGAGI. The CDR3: CASSYSGLAGEMLNEQFF. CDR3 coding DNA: TGTGCCAGCAGTTACTCAGGACTAGCGGGAGAAATGCTCAATGAGCAGTTCTTC.

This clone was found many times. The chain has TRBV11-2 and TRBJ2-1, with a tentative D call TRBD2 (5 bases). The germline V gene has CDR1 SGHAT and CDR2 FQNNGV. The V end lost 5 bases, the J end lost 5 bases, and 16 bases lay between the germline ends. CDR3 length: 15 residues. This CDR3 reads CASSTQSLVNNEQFF. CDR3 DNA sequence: TGTGCCAGCAGCACGCAATCACTAGTGAACAATGAGCAGTTCTTC.

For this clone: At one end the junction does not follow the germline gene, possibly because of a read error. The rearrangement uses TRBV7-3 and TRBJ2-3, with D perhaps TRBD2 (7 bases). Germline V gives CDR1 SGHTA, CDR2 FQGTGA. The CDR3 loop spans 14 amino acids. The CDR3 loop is CASIPGRGGDTQYF. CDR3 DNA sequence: TGTGCCAGCATCCCAGGAAGGGGGGGAGATACACAGTATTTT.

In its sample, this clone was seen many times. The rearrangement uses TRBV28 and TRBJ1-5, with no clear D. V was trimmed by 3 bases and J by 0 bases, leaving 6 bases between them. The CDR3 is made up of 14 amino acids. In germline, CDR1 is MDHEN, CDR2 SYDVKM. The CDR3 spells CASSLGNSNQPQHF. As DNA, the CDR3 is TGTGCCAGCAGTTTGGGTAATAGCAATCAGCCCCAGCATTTT.

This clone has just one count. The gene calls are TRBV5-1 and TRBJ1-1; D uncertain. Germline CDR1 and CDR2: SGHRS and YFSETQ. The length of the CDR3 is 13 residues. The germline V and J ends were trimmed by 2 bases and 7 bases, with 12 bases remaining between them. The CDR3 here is CASSFIVEGEAFF. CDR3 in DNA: TGCGCCAGCAGCTTTATTGTGGAGGGTGAAGCTTTCTTT. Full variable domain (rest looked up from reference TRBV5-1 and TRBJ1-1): KAGVTQTPRYLIKTRGQQVTLSCSPISGHRSVSWYQQTPGQGLQFLFEYFSETQRNKGNFPGRFSGRQFSNSRSEMNVSTLELGDSALYLCASSFIVEGEAFFGQGTRLTVV.

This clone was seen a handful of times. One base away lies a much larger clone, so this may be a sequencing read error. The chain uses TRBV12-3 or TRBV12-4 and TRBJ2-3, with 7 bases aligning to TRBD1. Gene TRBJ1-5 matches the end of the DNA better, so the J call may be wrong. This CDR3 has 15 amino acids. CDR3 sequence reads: CASSLDRMSLDTQHF. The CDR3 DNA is TGTGCCAGCAGTTTGGACAGGATGTCCCTAGATACGCAGCATTTT.

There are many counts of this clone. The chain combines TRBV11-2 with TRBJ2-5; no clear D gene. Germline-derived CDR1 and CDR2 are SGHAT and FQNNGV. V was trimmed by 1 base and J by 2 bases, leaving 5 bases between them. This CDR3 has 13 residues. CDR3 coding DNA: TGTGCCAGCAGCTTAGGGGGACAAGAGACCCAGTACTTC. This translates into CASSLGGQETQYF.

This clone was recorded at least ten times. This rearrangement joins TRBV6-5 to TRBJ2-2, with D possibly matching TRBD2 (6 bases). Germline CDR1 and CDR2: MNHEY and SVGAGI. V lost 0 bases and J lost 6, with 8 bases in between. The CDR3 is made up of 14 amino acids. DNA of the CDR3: TGTGCCAGCAGTTACTCGCCGGGGGCCGGGGAGCTGTTTTTT. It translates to CASSYSPGAGELFF.

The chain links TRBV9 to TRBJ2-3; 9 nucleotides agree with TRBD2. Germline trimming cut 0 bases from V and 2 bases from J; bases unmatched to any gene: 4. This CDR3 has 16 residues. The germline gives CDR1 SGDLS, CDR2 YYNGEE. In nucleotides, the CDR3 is TGTGCCAGCAGCGTAGATAGCGGGAGTTCCACAGATACGCAGTATTTT. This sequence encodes CASSVDSGSSTDTQYF.

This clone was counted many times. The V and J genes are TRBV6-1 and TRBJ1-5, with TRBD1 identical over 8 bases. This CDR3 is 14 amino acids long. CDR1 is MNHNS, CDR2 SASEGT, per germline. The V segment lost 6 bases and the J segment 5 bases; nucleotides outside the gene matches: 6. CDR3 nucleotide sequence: TGTGCCAGCAGCCGAGGACAGGGACATCAGCCCCAGCATTTT. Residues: CASSRGQGHQPQHF.

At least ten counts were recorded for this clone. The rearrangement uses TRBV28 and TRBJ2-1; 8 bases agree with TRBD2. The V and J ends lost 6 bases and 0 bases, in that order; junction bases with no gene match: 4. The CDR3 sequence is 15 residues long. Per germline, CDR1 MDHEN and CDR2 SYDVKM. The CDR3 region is CASSPGGLSYNEQFF. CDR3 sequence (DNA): TGTGCCAGCAGCCCGGGGGGGCTCTCCTACAATGAGCAGTTCTTC.